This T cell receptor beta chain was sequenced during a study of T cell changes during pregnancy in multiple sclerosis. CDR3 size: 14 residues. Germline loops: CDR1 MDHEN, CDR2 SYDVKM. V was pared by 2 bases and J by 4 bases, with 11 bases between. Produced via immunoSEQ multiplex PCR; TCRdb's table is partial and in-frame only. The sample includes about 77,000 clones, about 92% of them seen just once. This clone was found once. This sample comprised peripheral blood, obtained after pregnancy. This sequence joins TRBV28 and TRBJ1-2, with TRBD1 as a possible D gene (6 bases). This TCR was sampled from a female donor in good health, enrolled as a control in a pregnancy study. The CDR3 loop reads CASSLQTGSYGYTF. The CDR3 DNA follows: TGTGCCAGCAGTTTACAAACAGGGAGCTATGGCTACACCTTC.